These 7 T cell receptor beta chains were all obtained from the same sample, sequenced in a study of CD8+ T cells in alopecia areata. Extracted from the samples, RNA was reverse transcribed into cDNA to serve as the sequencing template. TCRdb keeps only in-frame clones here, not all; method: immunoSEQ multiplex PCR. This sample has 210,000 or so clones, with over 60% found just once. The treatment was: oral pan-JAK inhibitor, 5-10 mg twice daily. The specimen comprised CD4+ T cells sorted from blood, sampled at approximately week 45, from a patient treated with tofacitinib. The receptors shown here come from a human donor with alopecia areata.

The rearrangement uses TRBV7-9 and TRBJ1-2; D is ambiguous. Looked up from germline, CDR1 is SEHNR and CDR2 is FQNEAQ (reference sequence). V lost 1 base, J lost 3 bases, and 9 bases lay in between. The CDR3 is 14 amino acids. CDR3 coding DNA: TGTGCCAGCAGCTTAGAGGACGGTTACTATGGCTACACCTTC. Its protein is CASSLEDGYYGYTF.

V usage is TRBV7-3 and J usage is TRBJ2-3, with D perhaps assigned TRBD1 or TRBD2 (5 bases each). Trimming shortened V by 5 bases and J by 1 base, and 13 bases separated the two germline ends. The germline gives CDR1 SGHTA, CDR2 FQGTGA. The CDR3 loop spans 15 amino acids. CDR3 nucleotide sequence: TGTGCCAGCAGCCCAACTAGGGGTGGCACAGATACGCAGTATTTT. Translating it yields CASSPTRGGTDTQYF.

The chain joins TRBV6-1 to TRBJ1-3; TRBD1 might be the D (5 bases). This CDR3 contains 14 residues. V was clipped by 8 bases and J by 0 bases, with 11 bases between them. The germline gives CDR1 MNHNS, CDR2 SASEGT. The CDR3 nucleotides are TGTGCCAGCGAAGACAGACCCTCTGGAAACACCATATATTTT. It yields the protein CASEDRPSGNTIYF.

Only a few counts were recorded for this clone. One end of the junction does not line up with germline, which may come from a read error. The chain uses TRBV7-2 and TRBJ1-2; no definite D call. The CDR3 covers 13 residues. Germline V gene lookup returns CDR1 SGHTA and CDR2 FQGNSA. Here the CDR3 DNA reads TGTGCCAGCAGCTTAGAACCTAATTATGGCTACACCTTC. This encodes CASSLEPNYGYTF.

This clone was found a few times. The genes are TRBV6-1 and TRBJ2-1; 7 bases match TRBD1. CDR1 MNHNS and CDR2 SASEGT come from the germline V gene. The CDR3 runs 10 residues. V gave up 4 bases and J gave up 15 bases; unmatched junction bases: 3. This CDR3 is CASSGQGGFF. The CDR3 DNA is TGTGCCAGCAGTGGACAGGGTGGGTTCTTC.

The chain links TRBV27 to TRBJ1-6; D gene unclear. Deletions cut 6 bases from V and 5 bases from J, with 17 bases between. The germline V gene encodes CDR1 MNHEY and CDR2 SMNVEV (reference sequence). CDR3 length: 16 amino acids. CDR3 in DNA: TGTGCCAGCAGCCCCCGATCCTTTACGGATAATTCACCCCTCCACTTT. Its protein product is CASSPRSFTDNSPLHF.

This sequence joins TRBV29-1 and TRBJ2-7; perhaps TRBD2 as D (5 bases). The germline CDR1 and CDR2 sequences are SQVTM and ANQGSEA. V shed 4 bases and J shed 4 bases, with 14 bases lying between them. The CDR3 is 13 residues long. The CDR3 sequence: CSVVPEREYEQYF. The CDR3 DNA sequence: TGCAGCGTTGTGCCGGAGAGGGAATACGAGCAGTACTTC.